The 22 T cell receptor beta chains reported below all come from one sample, sequenced in a study of T cell changes during pregnancy in multiple sclerosis. Profiling relied on immunoSEQ multiplex PCR, and the TCRdb table lists in-frame clones only, not all of them. The sample includes tens of thousands of clones, roughly 94% of them seen just once. Sequenced here: peripheral blood, sampled in the third trimester of pregnancy. The receptors originated from a female donor with multiple sclerosis, enrolled in a pregnancy study.

CDR3 loop: CASSQLIQASEYEQYF. The CDR3 nucleotides are TGTGCCAGCTCTCAACTCATTCAGGCCAGTGAGTACGAGCAGTACTTC. This chain connects TRBV18 to TRBJ2-7, with unresolved D. The CDR3 runs to 16 residues. Trimming stripped 6 bases from V and 4 bases from J, with 22 bases between. Germline V CDR1 and CDR2: KGHSH, LQKENI.

The chain has TRBV7-8 and TRBJ1-1, with a possible D match to TRBD1 (6 bases). Germline V gene data show CDR1 as SGHVS and CDR2 as FQNEAQ. CDR3 length equals 21 residues. The germline V and J ends were trimmed by 6 bases and 0 bases, with 32 bases remaining between them. The CDR3 loop reads CASRILTGTHGWVVLNTEAFF. The CDR3 coding sequence is TGTGCCAGCAGGATCCTAACCGGGACACACGGATGGGTGGTACTGAACACTGAAGCTTTCTTT.

This chain links TRBV5-5 with TRBJ1-4, with D unclear. Trimming removed 4 bases from V and 0 bases from J, with 7 bases in between. The CDR3 runs 14 residues. The V gene's germline CDR1 is SGHKS and CDR2 YYEKEE (reference sequence). The chain's CDR3 is CASSKLSTNEKLFF. DNA of the CDR3: TGTGCCAGCAGCAAGCTTTCAACTAATGAAAAACTGTTTTTT.

The chain is built from TRBV29-1 and TRBJ2-7, with D possibly TRBD1 on 5 matching bases. Germline V gene data show CDR1 as SQVTM and CDR2 as ANQGSEA. V gave up 0 bases and J gave up 2 bases, with 11 bases separating them. The CDR3 extends over 14 amino acids. For the CDR3, the DNA is TGCAGCGTTGAAGATATTGGGGCGCCCTACGAGCAGTACTTC. It is translated as CSVEDIGAPYEQYF.

The chain recombines TRBV19 with TRBJ2-7; TRBD1 matches at 7 bases. The CDR3 has 14 amino acids. Germline lookup yields CDR1 LNHDA and CDR2 SQIVND (reference sequence). J was trimmed by 2 bases and V by 3 bases; bases with no gene match: 4. The CDR3 here is CASSIGTDAYEQYF. The DNA for the CDR3 is TGTGCCAGTAGTATCGGGACAGACGCCTACGAGCAGTACTTC.

The V and J genes are TRBV7-2 and TRBJ2-3; D call uncertain. The CDR3 consists of 13 residues. V was trimmed by 1 base and J by 3 bases, leaving 5 bases between them. Germline lookup yields CDR1 SGHTA and CDR2 FQGNSA. The CDR3 here is CASSLEPTDTQYF. The CDR3 DNA is TGTGCCAGCAGCTTAGAGCCTACAGATACGCAGTATTTT.

V gene TRBV30 combines with J gene TRBJ1-2; possible D gene TRBD1, 5 bases. The CDR3 is 14 amino acids. Germline values: CDR1 GTSNPN, CDR2 SVGIG (reference sequence). V was clipped by 0 bases and J by 0 bases, with 8 bases between them. CDR3 nucleotides: TGTGCCTGGAGTGTACAGGTACCTAACTATGGCTACACCTTC. Translating it yields CAWSVQVPNYGYTF.

The chain joins TRBV19 to TRBJ1-2, with 8 bases identical to TRBD1. Germline CDR1 is LNHDA and CDR2 is SQIVND (reference sequence). The ends lost 5 bases at V and 4 bases at J; junction bases unmatched: 9. The CDR3 extends over 15 amino acids. CDR3 in DNA: TGTGCCAGTAGTCTTTCGACAGGGGAAATCTATGGCTACACCTTC. Protein sequence: CASSLSTGEIYGYTF.

The chain employs TRBV6-4 and TRBJ1-2; 10 positions agree with TRBD1. CDR1 and CDR2 from the germline V gene are MRHNA and SNTAGT. V lost 1 base, J lost 4 bases, and 0 bases stayed unmatched. This CDR3 has 14 residues. DNA of the CDR3: TGTGCCAGCAGTGACTGGACAGGGGGCTATGGCTACACCTTC. Residues: CASSDWTGGYGYTF.

The chain carries TRBV4-1 and TRBJ2-3, with a weak D call TRBD2 (7 bases). Trimming took 0 bases from V and 6 from J, leaving 16 bases between them. CDR1 and CDR2 from the germline V gene are MGHRA and YSYEKL. This CDR3 has 16 amino acids. The CDR3 loop is CASSQEGGGSVDTQYF. CDR3 nucleotides: TGCGCCAGCAGCCAAGAAGGCGGGGGCAGTGTGGATACGCAGTATTTT.

The rearrangement joins TRBV11-2 to TRBJ2-7; no firm D call. Germline V gene sequence: CDR1 SGHAT, CDR2 FQNNGV. The V gene lost 4 bases and the J gene lost 2 bases, with 3 bases spanning the gap. CDR3 length: 11 amino acids. The CDR3 bases are TGTGCCAGCAGCTCCGCCTACGAGCAGTACTTC. As protein: CASSSAYEQYF.

The V gene is TRBV15, the J gene TRBJ1-6; 9 bases align to TRBD1. This CDR3 is built from 14 residues. After removal of 5 bases from V and 10 bases from J, the junction contained 6 bases not matched to a gene. Germline CDR1 reads LNHNV; CDR2 reads YYDKDF (reference sequence). CDR3 nucleotides: TGTGCCACCAGCCAGACAGGGGGGAAGTCACCCCTCCACTTT. This gives the protein CATSQTGGKSPLHF.

The J gene is TRBJ1-2, the V gene TRBV29-1, with D uncertain. The CDR3 contains 12 residues. The germline V and J ends were trimmed by 2 bases and 4 bases, with 8 bases remaining between them. From germline, CDR1 is SQVTM and CDR2 ANQGSEA. The CDR3 spells CSVEPGTYGYTF. The CDR3 DNA sequence: TGCAGCGTTGAACCAGGTACCTATGGCTACACCTTC.

This rearrangement joins TRBV5-5 to TRBJ2-7; D not certain. This CDR3 is built from 17 residues. V lost 0 bases and J lost 2, with 18 bases in between. The germline V gene has CDR1 SGHKS and CDR2 YYEKEE (reference sequence). This CDR3 reads CASSLVPPPSQTYEQYF. The CDR3 DNA follows: TGTGCCAGCAGCTTGGTCCCTCCCCCTAGTCAGACCTACGAGCAGTACTTC.

The chain couples TRBV7-8 to TRBJ1-1; D ambiguous. Germline V gives CDR1 SGHVS, CDR2 FQNEAQ. Trimming shortened V by 2 bases and J by 1 base, and 8 bases separated the two germline ends. This CDR3 has 14 amino acids. Written as DNA, the CDR3 is TGTGCCAGCAGCTTAAGCAAACCGAACACTGAAGCTTTCTTT. Translation: CASSLSKPNTEAFF. Variable domain in full (rest from reference TRBV7-8 and TRBJ1-1): GAGVSQSPRYKVAKRGQDVALRCDPISGHVSLFWYQQALGQGPEFLTYFQNEAQLDKSGLPSDRFFAERPEGSVSTLKIQRTQQEDSAVYLCASSLSKPNTEAFFGQGTRLTVV.

J is TRBJ2-3 and V is TRBV2; weak D call: TRBD1 (6 bases). From germline, CDR1 is SNHLY and CDR2 FYNNEI. The CDR3 spans 16 residues. Between the trimmed V and J ends, which lost 6 bases and 6 bases, there was a span of 22 bases. CDR3 region: CASRYPGTRGRDTQYF. In DNA, the CDR3 is TGTGCCAGCAGGTACCCCGGGACACGGGGCCGGGATACGCAGTATTTT.

CDR3 loop: CASSPPGYNYGYTF. The CDR3 DNA reads TGTGCCAGTAGTCCCCCAGGGTATAACTATGGCTACACCTTC. The chain joins TRBV19 to TRBJ1-2; D possibly corresponds to TRBD1 (5 bases). Trimming removed 5 bases from V and 1 base from J, with 11 bases in between. The CDR3 spans 14 residues. Germline CDR1 is LNHDA and CDR2 is SQIVND (reference sequence).

The gene calls are TRBV14 and TRBJ2-5, with D unclear. V shed 0 bases and J shed 4 bases, with 9 bases lying between them. Germline values: CDR1 SGHDN, CDR2 FVKESK. This CDR3 has 14 residues. The CDR3 nucleotides are TGTGCCAGCAGCCAAGATGAGAAAAGAGAGACCCAGTACTTC. This translates into CASSQDEKRETQYF.

This clone was counted once. The genes are TRBV27 and TRBJ1-1; 9 nucleotides align to TRBD1. CDR3 size: 15 residues. Per germline, CDR1 MNHEY and CDR2 SMNVEV (reference sequence). The V segment lost 3 bases and the J segment 5 bases; nucleotides outside the gene matches: 7. The CDR3 sequence: CASSLGTTGGTEAFF. CDR3 DNA sequence: TGTGCCAGCAGTTTGGGGACGACAGGGGGTACTGAAGCTTTCTTT.

The chain links TRBV6-1 to TRBJ2-7; D is unclear. Per germline, CDR1 MNHNS and CDR2 SASEGT. V lost 0 bases and J 9 bases, leaving 9 bases between the germline ends. This CDR3 has 12 residues. The CDR3 sequence is CASSEAETSQYF. The CDR3 DNA reads TGTGCCAGCAGTGAAGCTGAGACATCGCAGTACTTC.

The chain is built from TRBV21-1 and TRBJ1-2. TRBV21-1 is listed as a pseudogene. CDR3 length equals 13 residues. CDR3 sequence reads: CASSHGGTYGYTF. The CDR3 DNA follows: TGTGCCAGCAGTCACGGGGGAACCTATGGCTACACCTTC.

The chain carries TRBV7-2 and TRBJ1-2; the D gene is possibly TRBD1 (6 bases). Germline CDR1 is SGHTA and CDR2 is FQGNSA. CDR3 length: 13 residues. The V gene lost 6 bases and the J gene lost 2 bases, with 10 bases spanning the gap. The CDR3 spells CASRPTGNYGYTF. As DNA, the CDR3 is TGTGCCAGCAGGCCAACAGGGAACTATGGCTACACCTTC. The full variable domain, rest sourced from reference TRBV7-2 and TRBJ1-2, is GAGVSQSPSNKVTEKGKDVELRCDPISGHTALYWYRQSLGQGLEFLIYFQGNSAPDKSGLPSDRFSAERTGGSVSTLTIQRTQQEDSAVYLCASRPTGNYGYTFGSGTRLTVV.